This T cell receptor (beta chain) was obtained from a study of T cell changes during pregnancy in multiple sclerosis. Trimming shortened V by 2 bases and J by 13 bases, and 15 bases separated the two germline ends. Per the germline V gene, CDR1 is MGHRA and CDR2 is YSYEKL. The CDR3 extends over 13 amino acids. The table came from immunoSEQ multiplex PCR; TCRdb's copy has only in-frame clones and leaves some out. This sample carries around 50,000 clones, around 90% of them seen once, and the ten largest clones take 1.5% to 2%. The specimen comprised peripheral blood, sampled in the first trimester of pregnancy. The clonotype originates from a female donor with multiple sclerosis, enrolled in a pregnancy study. The genes are TRBV4-1 and TRBJ1-5; D possibly corresponds to TRBD1 (5 bases). Written as DNA, the CDR3 is TGCGCCAGCAGCCAATCGTCCCAGGGTACACAGCATTTT. Translation: CASSQSSQGTQHF.